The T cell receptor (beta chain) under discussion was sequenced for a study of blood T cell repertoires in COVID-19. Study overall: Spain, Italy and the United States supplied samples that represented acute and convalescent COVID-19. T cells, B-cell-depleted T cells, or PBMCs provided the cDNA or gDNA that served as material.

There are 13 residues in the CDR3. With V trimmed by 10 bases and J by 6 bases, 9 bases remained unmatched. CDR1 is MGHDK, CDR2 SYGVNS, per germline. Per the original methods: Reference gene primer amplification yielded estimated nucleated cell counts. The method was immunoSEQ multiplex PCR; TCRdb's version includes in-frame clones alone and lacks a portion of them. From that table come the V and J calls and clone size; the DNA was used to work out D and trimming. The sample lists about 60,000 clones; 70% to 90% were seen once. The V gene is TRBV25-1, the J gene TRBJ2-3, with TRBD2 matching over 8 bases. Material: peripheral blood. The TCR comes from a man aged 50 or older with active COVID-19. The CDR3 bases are TGTGCCACCAGGCGGGGGGCTACGGATACGCAGTATTTT. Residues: CATRRGATDTQYF.